One sample yielded the 2 T cell receptor beta chains listed below, sequenced in a study of blood T cell repertoires in COVID-19. The table came from immunoSEQ multiplex PCR; TCRdb's copy has only in-frame clones and leaves some out. The sample has 100,000 or so clones, just over 85% seen once. The specimen was PBMCs or T cells enriched from blood (not recorded which). Source of these receptors: a woman aged 50 to 65 who had recovered from COVID-19.

The chain employs TRBV3-1 (or the pseudogene TRBV3-2) and TRBJ1-1; unclear D gene. The CDR3 totals 14 residues. In germline, CDR1 is LGHDT, CDR2 YNNKEL (reference sequence). The germline V and J ends were trimmed by 2 bases and 6 bases, with 13 bases remaining between them. The DNA of the CDR3 is TGTGCCAGCAGCCAAACTGGGGTCGGGGCTGAAGCTTTCTTT. Protein product: CASSQTGVGAEAFF.

The rearrangement uses TRBV9 and TRBJ1-4, with 9 bases that match TRBD1. Trimming cost V 3 bases and J 6 bases; bases outside gene matches: 0. Germline V gives CDR1 SGDLS, CDR2 YYNGEE. This CDR3 contains 13 residues. As DNA, the CDR3 is TGTGCCAGCAGCGGGACAGGGGATGAAAAACTGTTTTTT. Amino acid sequence: CASSGTGDEKLFF.